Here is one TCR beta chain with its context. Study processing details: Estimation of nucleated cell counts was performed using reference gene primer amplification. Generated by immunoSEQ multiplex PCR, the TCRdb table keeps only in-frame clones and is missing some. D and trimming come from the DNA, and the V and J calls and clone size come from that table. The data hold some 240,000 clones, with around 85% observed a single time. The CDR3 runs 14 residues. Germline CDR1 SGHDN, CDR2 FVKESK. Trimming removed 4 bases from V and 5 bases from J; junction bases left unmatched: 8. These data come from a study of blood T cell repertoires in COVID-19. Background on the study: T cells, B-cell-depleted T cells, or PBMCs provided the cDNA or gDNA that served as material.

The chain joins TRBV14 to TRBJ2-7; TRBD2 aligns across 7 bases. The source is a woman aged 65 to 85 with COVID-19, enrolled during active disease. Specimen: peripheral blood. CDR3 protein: CASSLDGRTHEQYF. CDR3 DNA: TGTGCCAGCAGCCTAGACGGGAGGACCCACGAGCAGTACTTC.